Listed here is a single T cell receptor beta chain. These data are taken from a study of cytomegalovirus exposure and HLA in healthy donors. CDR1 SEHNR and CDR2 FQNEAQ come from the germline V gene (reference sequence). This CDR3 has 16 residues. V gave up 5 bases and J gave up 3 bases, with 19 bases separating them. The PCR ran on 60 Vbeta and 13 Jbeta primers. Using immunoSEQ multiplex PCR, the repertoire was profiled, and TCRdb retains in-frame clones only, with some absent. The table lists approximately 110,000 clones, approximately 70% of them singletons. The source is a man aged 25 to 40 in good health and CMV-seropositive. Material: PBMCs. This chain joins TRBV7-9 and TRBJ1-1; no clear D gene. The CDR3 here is CASSRTPGTWDTEAFF. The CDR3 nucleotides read TGTGCCAGCAGCCGTACCCCAGGCACATGGGACACTGAAGCTTTCTTT.